Listed here is a single T cell receptor (beta chain). The data are from a study of T cell repertoires in ileal Crohn's disease. Sequenced by immunoSEQ multiplex PCR; TCRdb stores in-frame clones only, minus some. The sample shows over 4,500 clones, 75% to 85% of them seen only once. Germline CDR1 LNHDA, CDR2 SQIVND (reference sequence). V was clipped by 6 bases and J by 6 bases, with 16 bases between them. The CDR3 is 14 amino acids. Sequences were obtained from ileal tissue. This clonotype was obtained from an adult with Crohn's disease. This sequence joins TRBV19 and TRBJ2-3, with D perhaps TRBD1 (6 bases). Here the CDR3 reads CASRDSKRGDTQYF. DNA of the CDR3: TGTGCCAGTAGGGACAGTAAACGCGGGGATACGCAGTATTTT.